The source of this T cell receptor (beta chain) is a study of blood T cell repertoires in COVID-19. CDR1 is SGHRS, CDR2 YFSETQ, per germline. The CDR3 spans 17 residues. Trimming cost V 4 bases and J 0 bases, with 14 bases left between them. How the authors handled the data: Amplifying reference gene primers gave estimates of nucleated cell counts. The data were produced by immunoSEQ multiplex PCR, yet TCRdb's version contains in-frame clones alone and is incomplete. V, J and clone size reflect that table, while D and trimming were determined from the DNA. Among fewer than 130,000 clones listed, about 90% were seen once.

The sample taken for sequencing was peripheral blood. The chain employs TRBV5-1 and TRBJ1-6, with a possible D match to TRBD1 (5 bases). The receptor's source is a human donor in a cohort sampled during active COVID-19. The CDR3 nucleotides are TGCGCCAGCAGCCGGACATCCGAAACCTCCTATAATTCACCCCTCCACTTT. Translated: CASSRTSETSYNSPLHF.